The T cell receptor (beta chain) under discussion was sequenced for a study of circulating CD8 cells and anti-PD-1 response in melanoma. This CDR3 is 14 amino acids long. Germline V gene sequence: CDR1 MDHEN, CDR2 SYDVKM. This clonotype was seen a few times. The germline gene is not matched at one end of the junction; a read error may be the cause. Sorting of live CD3+CD8+TCRalphabeta+ cells by PD-1 and/or TIGIT gave four subsets. The QIAseq Immune Repertoire TCR panel built the libraries from roughly 16 ng of total RNA. TCRdb fed the reads into MiXCR, producing one record per CDR3 protein. Of approximately 150 distinct CDR3 sequences listed, over 9.5% are singletons.

Sequencing was performed on CD8+ T cells from PBMCs, taken at baseline or after one month of anti-PD-1 therapy (not recorded which). This sequence originates from a human donor with melanoma. This sequence joins TRBV28 and TRBJ2-6; D gene ambiguous. The CDR3 region has the DNA TGCGCCCGCACCCAGCAAGCTGGGGCCAACGTCCTGACTTTC. It codes for CARTQQAGANVLTF. The full variable domain, with the rest looked up from reference TRBV28 and TRBJ2-6, is DVKVTQSSRYLVKRTGEKVFLECVQDMDHENMFWYRQDPGLGLRLIYFSYDVKMKEKGDIPEGYSVSREKKERFSLILESASTNQTSMYLCARTQQAGANVLTFGAGSRLTVL.